Sequencing of this T cell receptor beta chain was carried out in a study of T cell repertoires in cytomegalovirus infection. This clonotype was observed a few times. J gave up 3 bases and V 2 bases, and 1 base lay outside the gene matches. The CDR3 runs to 14 residues. Germline assignment: CDR1 SGHTA and CDR2 FQGNSA. TCRdb called the reads again in MiXCR, with one record for every CDR3 protein. The data show around 290,000 distinct CDR3 sequences, roughly 25% seen once. The specimen was PBMCs. The source of this sequence is a human donor in good health (CMV status not recorded). Some clones in this sample may be carry-over from other donors' samples. The chain has TRBV7-2 and TRBJ2-7, with TRBD2 matching over 10 bases. CDR3 sequence: CASSLTSGIYEQYF. The CDR3 DNA reads TGTGCCAGCAGCTTAACTAGCGGGATCTACGAGCAGTACTTC.